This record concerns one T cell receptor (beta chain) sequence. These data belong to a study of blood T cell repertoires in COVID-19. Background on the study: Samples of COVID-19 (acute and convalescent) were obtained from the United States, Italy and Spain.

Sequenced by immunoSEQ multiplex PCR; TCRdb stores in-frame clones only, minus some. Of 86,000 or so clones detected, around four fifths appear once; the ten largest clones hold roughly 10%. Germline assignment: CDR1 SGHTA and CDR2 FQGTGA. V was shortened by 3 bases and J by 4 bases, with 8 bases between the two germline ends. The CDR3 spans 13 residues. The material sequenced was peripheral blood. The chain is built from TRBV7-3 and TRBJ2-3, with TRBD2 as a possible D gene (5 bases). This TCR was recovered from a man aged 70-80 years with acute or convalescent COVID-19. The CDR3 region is CASSFTGSDTQYF. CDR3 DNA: TGTGCCAGCAGCTTTACGGGGTCAGATACGCAGTATTTT.